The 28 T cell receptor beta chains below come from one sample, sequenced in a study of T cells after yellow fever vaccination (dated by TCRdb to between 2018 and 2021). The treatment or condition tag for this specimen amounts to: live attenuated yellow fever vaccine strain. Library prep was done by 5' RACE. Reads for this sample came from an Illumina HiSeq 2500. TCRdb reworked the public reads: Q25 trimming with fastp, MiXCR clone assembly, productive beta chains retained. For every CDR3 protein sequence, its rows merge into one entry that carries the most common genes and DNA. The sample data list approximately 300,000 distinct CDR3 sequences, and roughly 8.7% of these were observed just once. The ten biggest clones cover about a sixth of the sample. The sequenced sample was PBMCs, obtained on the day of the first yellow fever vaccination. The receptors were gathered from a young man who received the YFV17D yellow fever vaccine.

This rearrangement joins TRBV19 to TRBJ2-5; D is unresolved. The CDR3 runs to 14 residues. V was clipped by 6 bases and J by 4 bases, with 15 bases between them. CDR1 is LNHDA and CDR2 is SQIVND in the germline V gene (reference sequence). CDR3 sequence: CASSRSVGRETQYF. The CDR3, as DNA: TGTGCCAGTAGCCGGTCGGTCGGCCGAGAGACCCAGTACTTC.

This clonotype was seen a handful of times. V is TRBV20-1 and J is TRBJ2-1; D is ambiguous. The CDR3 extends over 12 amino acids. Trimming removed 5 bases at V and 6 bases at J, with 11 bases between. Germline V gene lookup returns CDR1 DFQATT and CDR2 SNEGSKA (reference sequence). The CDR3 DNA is TGCAGTGCTTTGGACGCCGCCAATGAGCAGTTCTTC. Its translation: CSALDAANEQFF.

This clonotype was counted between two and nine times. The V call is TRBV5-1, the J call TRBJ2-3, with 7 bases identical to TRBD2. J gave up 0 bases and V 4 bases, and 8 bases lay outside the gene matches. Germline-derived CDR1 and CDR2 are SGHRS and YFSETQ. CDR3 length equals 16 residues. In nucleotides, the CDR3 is TGCGCCAGCAGCCGTGATCTAGCGGAGAGCACAGATACGCAGTATTTT. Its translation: CASSRDLAESTDTQYF.

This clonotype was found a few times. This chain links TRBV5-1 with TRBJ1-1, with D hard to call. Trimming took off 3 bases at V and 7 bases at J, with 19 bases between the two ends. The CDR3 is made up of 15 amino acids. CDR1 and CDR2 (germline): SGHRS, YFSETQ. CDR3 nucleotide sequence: TGCGCCAGCAGCTATCGCCCGGACGGAAAATATGAAGCTTTCTTT. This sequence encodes CASSYRPDGKYEAFF.

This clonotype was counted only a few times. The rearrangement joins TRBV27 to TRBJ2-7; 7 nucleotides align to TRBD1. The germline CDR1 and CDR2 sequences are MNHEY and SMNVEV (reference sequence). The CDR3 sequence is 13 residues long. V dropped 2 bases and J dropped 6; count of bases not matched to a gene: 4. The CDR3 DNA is TGTGCCAGCAGTTTAGACAGGGCGTCCGAGCAGTACTTC. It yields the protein CASSLDRASEQYF.

The CDR3 region has the DNA TGCAGTGCTAGCAGGCGGGGGGGTTCTCCTAGCACAGATACGCAGTATTTT. The encoded protein is CSASRRGGSPSTDTQYF. The J gene is TRBJ2-3, the V gene TRBV20-1; 9 positions agree with TRBD2. CDR1 is DFQATT, CDR2 SNEGSKA, per germline (reference sequence). This CDR3 spans 17 amino acids. With 3 bases clipped from V and 0 bases from J, the junction kept 10 bases outside the gene matches.

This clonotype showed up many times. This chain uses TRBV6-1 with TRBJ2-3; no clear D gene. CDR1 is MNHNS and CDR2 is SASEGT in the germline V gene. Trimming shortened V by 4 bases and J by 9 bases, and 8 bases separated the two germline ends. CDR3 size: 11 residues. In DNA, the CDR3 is TGTGCCAGCAGTGCAGAAACGACGCAGTATTTT. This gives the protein CASSAETTQYF.

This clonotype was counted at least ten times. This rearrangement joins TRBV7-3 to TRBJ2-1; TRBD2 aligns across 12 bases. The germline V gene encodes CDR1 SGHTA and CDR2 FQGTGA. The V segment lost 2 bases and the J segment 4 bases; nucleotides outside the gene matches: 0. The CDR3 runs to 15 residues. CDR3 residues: CASSLGTSGYNEQFF. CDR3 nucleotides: TGTGCCAGCAGCTTAGGGACTAGCGGGTACAATGAGCAGTTCTTC.

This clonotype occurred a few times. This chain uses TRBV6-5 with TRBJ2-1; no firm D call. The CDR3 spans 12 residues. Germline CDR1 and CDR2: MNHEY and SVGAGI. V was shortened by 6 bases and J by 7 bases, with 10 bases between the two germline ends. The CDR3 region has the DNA TGTGCCAGCAGCTCCCCCGGTAATGAGCAGTTCTTC. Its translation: CASSSPGNEQFF.

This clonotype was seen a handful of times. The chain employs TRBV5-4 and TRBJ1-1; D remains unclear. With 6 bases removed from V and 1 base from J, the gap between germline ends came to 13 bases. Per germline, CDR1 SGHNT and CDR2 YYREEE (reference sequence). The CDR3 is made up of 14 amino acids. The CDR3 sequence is CASINGRGNTEAFF. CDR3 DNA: TGTGCCAGCATCAATGGTCGGGGGAACACTGAAGCTTTCTTT.

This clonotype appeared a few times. CDR3 coding DNA: TGTGCCAGCAACGCGGGGGGGAGCTCCTACAATGAGCAGTTCTTC. It encodes CASNAGGSSYNEQFF. The rearrangement joins TRBV9 to TRBJ2-1; 9 nucleotides match TRBD2. The V segment lost 6 bases and the J segment 0 bases; nucleotides outside the gene matches: 4. The CDR3 is made up of 15 amino acids. The germline gives CDR1 SGDLS, CDR2 YYNGEE.

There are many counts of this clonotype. Written as DNA, the CDR3 is TGTGCCAGCAGCTTGGGTTCCACCCACTATGGCTACACCTTC. It yields the protein CASSLGSTHYGYTF. The chain combines TRBV5-5 with TRBJ1-2; D gene unclear. Germline CDR1 and CDR2: SGHKS and YYEKEE (reference sequence). Trimming took 0 bases from V and 3 from J, leaving 9 bases between them. The CDR3 loop spans 14 amino acids.

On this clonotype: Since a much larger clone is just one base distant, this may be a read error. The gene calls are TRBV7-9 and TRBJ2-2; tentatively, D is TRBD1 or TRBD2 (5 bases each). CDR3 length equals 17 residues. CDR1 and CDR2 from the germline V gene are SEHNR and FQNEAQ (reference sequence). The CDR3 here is CASSYARDASLAGKLFF. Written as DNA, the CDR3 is TGTGCCAGCAGCTACGCTCGGGACGCCTCATTGGCCGGGAAGCTGTTTTTT.

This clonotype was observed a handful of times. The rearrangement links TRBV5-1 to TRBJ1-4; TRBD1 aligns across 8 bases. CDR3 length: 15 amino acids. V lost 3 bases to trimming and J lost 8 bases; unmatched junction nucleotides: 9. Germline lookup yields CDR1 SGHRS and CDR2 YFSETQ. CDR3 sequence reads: CASSSTGTGDEKLFF. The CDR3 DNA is TGCGCCAGCAGCTCAACCGGGACAGGAGACGAAAAACTGTTTTTT.

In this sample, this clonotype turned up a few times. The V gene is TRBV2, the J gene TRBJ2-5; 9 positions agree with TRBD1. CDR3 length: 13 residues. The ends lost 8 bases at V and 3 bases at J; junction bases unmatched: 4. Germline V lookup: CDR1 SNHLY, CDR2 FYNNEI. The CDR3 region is CASLGQGEETQYF. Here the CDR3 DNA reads TGTGCCAGCCTGGGACAGGGAGAAGAGACCCAGTACTTC.

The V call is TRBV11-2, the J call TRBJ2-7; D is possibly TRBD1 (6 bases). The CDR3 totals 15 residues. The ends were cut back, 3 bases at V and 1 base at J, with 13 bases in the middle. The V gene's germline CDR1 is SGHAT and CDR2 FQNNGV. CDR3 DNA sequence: TGTGCCAGCAGCTTGGCACAGGGTGCATCCTACGAGCAGTACGTC. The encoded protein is CASSLAQGASYEQYV.

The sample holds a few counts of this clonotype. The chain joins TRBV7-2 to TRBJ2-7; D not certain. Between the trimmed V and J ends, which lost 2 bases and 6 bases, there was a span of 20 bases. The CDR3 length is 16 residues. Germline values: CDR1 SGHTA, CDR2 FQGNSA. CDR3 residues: CASSLLSPPTPFEQYV. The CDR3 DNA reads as TGTGCCAGCAGCTTACTTTCTCCGCCGACCCCCTTCGAGCAGTACGTC.

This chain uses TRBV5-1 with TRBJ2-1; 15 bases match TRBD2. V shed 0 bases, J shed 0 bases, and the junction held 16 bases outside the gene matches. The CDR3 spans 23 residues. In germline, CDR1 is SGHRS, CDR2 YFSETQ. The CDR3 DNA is TGCGCCAGCAGCTTGGGGACGTTGGGACTAGCGGGGGGCACATCAGGCTCCTACAATGAGCAGTTCTTC. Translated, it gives CASSLGTLGLAGGTSGSYNEQFF.

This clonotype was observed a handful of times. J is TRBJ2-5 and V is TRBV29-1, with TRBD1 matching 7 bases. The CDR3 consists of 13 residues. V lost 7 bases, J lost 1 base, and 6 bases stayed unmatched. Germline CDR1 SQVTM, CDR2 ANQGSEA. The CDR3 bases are TGCAGCGGCAACAGGGGTCTCCAAGAGACCCAGTACTTC. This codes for CSGNRGLQETQYF.

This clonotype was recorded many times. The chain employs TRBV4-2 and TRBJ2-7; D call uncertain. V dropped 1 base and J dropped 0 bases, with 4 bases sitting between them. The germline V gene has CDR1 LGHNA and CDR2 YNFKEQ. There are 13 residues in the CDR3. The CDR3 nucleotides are TGTGCCAGCAGCCAAGGAATCTCCTACGAGCAGTACTTC. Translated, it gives CASSQGISYEQYF.

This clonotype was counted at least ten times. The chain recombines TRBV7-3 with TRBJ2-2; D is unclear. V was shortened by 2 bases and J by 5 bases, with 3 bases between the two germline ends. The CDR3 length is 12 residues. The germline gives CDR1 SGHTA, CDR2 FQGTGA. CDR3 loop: CASSLLTGELFF. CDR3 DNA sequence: TGTGCCAGCAGCTTACTAACCGGGGAGCTGTTTTTT. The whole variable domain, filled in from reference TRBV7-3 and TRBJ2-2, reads GAGVSQTPSNKVTEKGKYVELRCDPISGHTALYWYRQSLGQGPEFLIYFQGTGAADDSGLPNDRFFAVRPEGSVSTLKIQRTERGDSAVYLCASSLLTGELFFGEGSRLTVL.

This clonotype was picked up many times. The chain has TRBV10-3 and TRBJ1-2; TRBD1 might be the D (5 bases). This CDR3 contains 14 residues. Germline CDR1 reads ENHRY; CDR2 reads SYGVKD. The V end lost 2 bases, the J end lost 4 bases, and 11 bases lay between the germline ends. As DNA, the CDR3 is TGTGCCATCAGTGAGCCGGGGCGGATCTATGGCTACACCTTC. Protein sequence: CAISEPGRIYGYTF.

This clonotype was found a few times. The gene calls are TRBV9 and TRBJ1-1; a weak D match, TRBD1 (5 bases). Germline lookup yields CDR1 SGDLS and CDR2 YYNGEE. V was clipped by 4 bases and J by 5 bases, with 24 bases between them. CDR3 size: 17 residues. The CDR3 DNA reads TGTGCCAGCAGCCCCTCCGTCGTGGGGAACGGGGCGACTGAAGCTTTCTTT. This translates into CASSPSVVGNGATEAFF.

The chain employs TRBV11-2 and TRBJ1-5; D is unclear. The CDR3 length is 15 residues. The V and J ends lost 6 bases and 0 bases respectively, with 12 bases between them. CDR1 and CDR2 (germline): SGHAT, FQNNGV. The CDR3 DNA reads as TGTGCCAGCAGAATGACCCACGATAGCAATCAGCCCCAGCATTTT. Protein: CASRMTHDSNQPQHF.

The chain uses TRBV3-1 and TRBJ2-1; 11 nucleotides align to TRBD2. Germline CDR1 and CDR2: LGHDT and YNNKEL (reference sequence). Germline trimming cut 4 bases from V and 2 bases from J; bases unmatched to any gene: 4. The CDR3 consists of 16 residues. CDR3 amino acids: CASSPTSGATYNEQFF. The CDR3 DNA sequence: TGTGCCAGCAGCCCGACTAGCGGGGCTACCTACAATGAGCAGTTCTTC.

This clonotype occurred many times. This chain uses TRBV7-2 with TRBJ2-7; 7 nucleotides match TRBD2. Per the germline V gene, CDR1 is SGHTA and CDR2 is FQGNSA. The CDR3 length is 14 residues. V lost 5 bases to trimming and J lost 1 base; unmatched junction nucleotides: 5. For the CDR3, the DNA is TGTGCCAGCAGCCCGACGGGGGGTTCCTACGAGCAGTACTTC. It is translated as CASSPTGGSYEQYF.

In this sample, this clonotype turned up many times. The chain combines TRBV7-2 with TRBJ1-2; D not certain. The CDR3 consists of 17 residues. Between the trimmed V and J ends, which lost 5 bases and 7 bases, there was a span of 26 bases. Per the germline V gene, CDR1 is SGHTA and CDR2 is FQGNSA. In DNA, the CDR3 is TGTGCCAGCAGCGAAATGAGGCGTGTAACTCCATTGAGTGGCTACACCTTC. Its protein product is CASSEMRRVTPLSGYTF.

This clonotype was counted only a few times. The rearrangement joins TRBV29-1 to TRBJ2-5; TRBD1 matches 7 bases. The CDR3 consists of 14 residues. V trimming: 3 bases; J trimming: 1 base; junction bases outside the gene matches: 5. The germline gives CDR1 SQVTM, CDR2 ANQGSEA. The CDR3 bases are TGCAGCGTTGATGGGACAGACCTCCAAGAGACCCAGTACTTC. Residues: CSVDGTDLQETQYF.